The next 9 T cell receptor beta chains were all read from a single sample in a study of blood T cell repertoires in COVID-19. Data came from immunoSEQ multiplex PCR; TCRdb stores just in-frame clones and leaves some out. Of 70,000 or so clones listed, roughly 90% are singletons. Input material: peripheral blood. Receptors originate from a human donor in a cohort sampled during active COVID-19.

This chain links TRBV30 with TRBJ1-3, with D possibly being TRBD1 (5 bases). Trimming stripped 2 bases from V and 0 bases from J, with 17 bases between. Per the germline V gene, CDR1 is GTSNPN and CDR2 is SVGIG (reference sequence). The CDR3 extends over 17 amino acids. CDR3 sequence (DNA): TGTGCCTGGAGTCCCCCTTCAACAGGCCCCTCTGGAAACACCATATATTTT. This translates into CAWSPPSTGPSGNTIYF.

The rearrangement uses TRBV6-5 and TRBJ1-6; 11 nucleotides agree with TRBD1. V was clipped by 6 bases and J by 8 bases; unmatched bases: 6. There are 15 residues in the CDR3. Looked up from germline, CDR1 is MNHEY and CDR2 is SVGAGI. CDR3 DNA sequence: TGTGCCAGCAGGCCGGGGACAGGGGGTTATTCACCCCTCCACTTT. The encoded protein is CASRPGTGGYSPLHF.

The genes are TRBV30 and TRBJ1-6, with TRBD1 as a possible D gene (5 bases). The germline CDR1 and CDR2 sequences are GTSNPN and SVGIG (reference sequence). Trimming cost V 5 bases and J 9 bases, with 14 bases left between them. This CDR3 is 13 amino acids long. The CDR3 is CAWDPRRGSPLHF. Written as DNA, the CDR3 is TGTGCCTGGGACCCCCGGAGGGGTTCACCCCTCCACTTT.

This rearrangement joins TRBV27 to TRBJ2-7, with D uncertain. Germline V gene sequence: CDR1 MNHEY, CDR2 SMNVEV (reference sequence). The CDR3 is made up of 14 amino acids. The V end lost 0 bases, the J end lost 0 bases, and 6 bases lay between the germline ends. The DNA of the CDR3 is TGTGCCAGCAGTTTATCCCCTAGCTCCTACGAGCAGTACTTC. Translated, it gives CASSLSPSSYEQYF.

This rearrangement joins TRBV2 to TRBJ2-1, with D possibly being TRBD2 (6 bases). The CDR3 covers 17 residues. Trimming cost V 4 bases and J 4 bases, with 20 bases left between them. The V gene's germline CDR1 is SNHLY and CDR2 FYNNEI. The CDR3 protein is CASSGLEGTKEYNEQFF. The CDR3 bases are TGTGCCAGCAGTGGGTTGGAGGGGACGAAAGAGTACAATGAGCAGTTCTTC.

The chain has TRBV9 and TRBJ2-3; perhaps TRBD1 as D (6 bases). Germline CDR1 SGDLS, CDR2 YYNGEE. The CDR3 has 15 amino acids. V lost 4 bases and J 0 bases, leaving 12 bases between the germline ends. The CDR3: CASSSLGQSTDTQYF. The CDR3 DNA follows: TGTGCCAGCAGCAGTTTAGGACAGAGCACAGATACGCAGTATTTT.

The genes are TRBV2 and TRBJ2-7, with 8 bases identical to TRBD2. J gave up 4 bases and V 5 bases, and 13 bases lay outside the gene matches. The CDR3 contains 16 residues. Germline V gene lookup returns CDR1 SNHLY and CDR2 FYNNEI. This CDR3 is CASSPRRVAGRYEQYF. CDR3 in DNA: TGTGCCAGCAGTCCTCGGAGGGTAGCGGGACGTTACGAGCAGTACTTC.

The rearrangement joins TRBV28 to TRBJ1-6; no firm D call. The CDR3 length is 16 residues. V was pared by 6 bases and J by 0 bases, with 12 bases between. Looked up from germline, CDR1 is MDHEN and CDR2 is SYDVKM. Written as DNA, the CDR3 is TGTGCCAGCAGCCCCACCACCAGCTCCTATAATTCACCCCTCCACTTT. It translates to CASSPTTSSYNSPLHF.

A single count supports this clone. J is TRBJ2-7 and V is TRBV7-6; D ambiguous. Trimming removed 0 bases at V and 4 bases at J, with 16 bases between. Germline lookup yields CDR1 SGHVS and CDR2 FNYEAQ. The CDR3 spans 16 residues. In DNA, the CDR3 is TGTGCCAGCAGCTTAGCCCCAGACTCTTCCACTTACGAGCAGTACTTC. Its translation is CASSLAPDSSTYEQYF.